This TCR beta chain appears in the sequencing data of a study of cytomegalovirus exposure and HLA in healthy donors. General study findings and limits: Across all donors, roughly uniform sequencing depth was an assumption of the presence/absence analyses.

Participants comprised healthy donors of bone marrow. PCR employed 60 Vbeta and 13 Jbeta primers. The protocol was immunoSEQ multiplex PCR, while the TCRdb copy is restricted to in-frame clones and leaves out a portion. The table includes 150,000 to 160,000 clones, 75% to 85% detected once. The germline gives CDR1 SGHRS, CDR2 YFSETQ. V lost 4 bases and J lost 11; bases outside the gene matches: 12. The CDR3 is made up of 14 amino acids. This clone has only a few counts. Its target is unknown. The sequencing input was PBMCs. The source is a woman between 40 and 50 years old in good health and CMV-seropositive. V and J are TRBV5-1 and TRBJ1-1; TRBD1 matches at 9 bases. Written as DNA, the CDR3 is TGCGCCAGCAGCAGGGAGGGACAGGGACGGGCCGCTTTCTTT. Its translation is CASSREGQGRAAFF.